This is a list of T cell receptor beta chains from one sample in a study of T cells in Graves' hyperthyroidism and ophthalmopathy. In TCRdb, the multiplex PCR reads were re-called with MiXCR into one record per CDR3 protein. The sample has some 580,000 distinct CDR3 sequences, approximately 15% seen once. Sequencing was carried out using blood. The receptors were sampled from a woman aged 40-49 years with Graves' ophthalmopathy. The CDR3 runs from the conserved cysteine through the conserved F or W. The D gene is left open where the match is weak. Rows give clone size only sometimes, using once, few, many, or a class for an expanded clone.

-	TRBD2	TRBV29-1	TRBJ2-1	CSGGGLAGGSSYNEQFF	TGCAGCGGGGGGGGACTAGCGGGGGGAAGCTCCTACAATGAGCAGTTCTTC
many	TRBD2	TRBV10-3	TRBJ2-7	CAISEAGGTIYEQYF	TGTGCCATCAGTGAGGCGGGAGGGACAATCTACGAGCAGTACTTC
many	-	TRBV7-3	TRBJ1-1	CASSLGWSASEAFF	TGTGCCAGCAGCCTAGGGTGGTCGGCCAGTGAAGCTTTCTTT
few	-	TRBV2	TRBJ2-6	CASAPVRIGANVLTF	TGTGCCAGCGCCCCTGTAAGGATAGGGGCCAACGTCCTGACTTTC
many	TRBD1	TRBV5-8	TRBJ1-1	CASSLVGDRKNTEAFF	TGTGCCAGCAGCTTGGTTGGGGACAGGAAGAACACTGAAGCTTTCTTT
-	-	TRBV4-1	TRBJ2-7	CASSQVWGRDEQYF	TGCGCCAGCAGCCAAGTATGGGGGCGCGACGAGCAGTACTTC
-	TRBD1	TRBV2	TRBJ2-3	CASSKGGQGAHTQYF	TGTGCCAGCAGCAAAGGGGGACAGGGGGCCCATACGCAGTATTTT
few	TRBD2	TRBV24-1	TRBJ2-5	CATSDSSGTQYF	TGTGCCACCAGTGATTCTAGCGGGACCCAGTACTTC
many	TRBD2	TRBV7-8	TRBJ2-1	CASSFGTSGSDEQFF	TGTGCCAGCAGCTTCGGGACTAGCGGGAGCGATGAGCAGTTCTTC
-	TRBD2	TRBV4-1	TRBJ2-3	CASSHGLATDTQYF	TGCGCCAGCAGCCACGGACTAGCGACAGATACGCAGTATTTT
-	TRBD2	TRBV5-1	TRBJ2-1	CASSILAGASYNEQFF	TGCGCCAGCAGCATCCTAGCGGGAGCGTCCTACAATGAGCAGTTCTTC
many	-	TRBV11-1	TRBJ2-7	CASSYSGDSDEQYF	TGTGCCAGCAGCTATAGCGGAGATAGCGACGAGCAGTACTTC
-	-	TRBV7-9	TRBJ2-3	CASSLLLTDTQYF	TGTGCCAGCAGCTTACTCCTCACAGATACGCAGTATTTT
-	TRBD2	TRBV12-3/TRBV12-4	TRBJ2-1	CASGELAGGHEQFF	TGTGCCAGCGGGGAACTAGCGGGAGGGCATGAGCAGTTCTTC
-	-	TRBV7-9	TRBJ1-1	CASSLVSFGRGSMNTEAFF	TGTGCCAGCAGCTTAGTTTCTTTTGGACGGGGTTCGATGAACACTGAAGCTTTCTTT
-	-	TRBV4-1	TRBJ1-2	CASRNPAGHKDGYTF	TGCGCCAGCAGAAACCCCGCCGGCCACAAGGATGGCTACACCTTC
few	-	TRBV7-9	TRBJ2-7	CASSRGGLGAYEQYF	TGTGCCAGCAGCAGAGGGGGACTGGGCGCCTACGAGCAGTACTTC
few	-	TRBV6-1	TRBJ2-3	CASTGWTDSDTQYF	TGTGCCAGCACCGGGTGGACAGACTCAGATACGCAGTATTTT
few	TRBD2	TRBV24-1	TRBJ2-5	CATSAASGGQETQYF	TGTGCCACCAGTGCCGCCAGCGGGGGGCAAGAGACCCAGTACTTC
few	-	TRBV7-2	TRBJ2-7	CASSLVPGRGDSYEQYF	TGTGCCAGCAGCTTGGTCCCGGGGAGAGGCGATTCCTACGAGCAGTACTTC
-	-	TRBV13	TRBJ2-1	CVSSLLGANEQFF	TGTGTCAGCAGCTTGCTCGGGGCCAATGAGCAGTTCTTC
-	-	TRBV7-9	TRBJ1-4	CASSLGPDKKLFF	TGTGCCAGCAGCTTAGGACCGGACAAGAAACTGTTTTTT
-	-	TRBV5-5	TRBJ2-2	CASSPTGGGTLGTGELFF	TGTGCCAGCAGCCCCACCGGGGGCGGGACCCTCGGCACCGGGGAGCTGTTTTTT
many	TRBD1	TRBV20-1	TRBJ1-2	CSARRDRPTYGYTF	TGCAGTGCTAGACGGGACAGGCCTACCTATGGCTACACCTTC
-	TRBD2	TRBV15	TRBJ2-3	CATSRARRGGTDTQYF	TGTGCCACCAGCAGAGCGAGGCGGGGGGGCACAGATACGCAGTATTTT
many	-	TRBV18	TRBJ1-5	CASSDQGYSNQPQHF	TGTGCCAGCTCAGACCAGGGGTATAGCAATCAGCCCCAGCATTTT
few	TRBD1	TRBV19	TRBJ1-2	CASSTSDRGGYTF	TGTGCCAGTAGTACCTCGGACAGGGGGGGCTACACCTTC
many	TRBD2	TRBV3-1	TRBJ2-7	CASSQASGMLYEQYF	TGTGCCAGCAGCCAGGCTAGCGGGATGCTGTACGAGCAGTACTTC
many	-	TRBV7-2	TRBJ2-3	CASSLAMGIDTQYF	TGTGCCAGCAGCTTAGCGATGGGGATAGATACGCAGTATTTT
many	-	TRBV18	TRBJ2-5	CASSPGAKETQYF	TGTGCCAGCTCACCGGGGGCGAAAGAGACCCAGTACTTC
many	-	TRBV5-5	TRBJ2-1	CASSLSQGGYNEQFF	TGTGCCAGCAGCTTGTCTCAGGGTGGCTACAATGAGCAGTTCTTC
many	-	TRBV5-1	TRBJ1-3	CASSPRERQNTIYF	TGCGCCAGCAGCCCTCGGGAACGGCAAAACACCATATATTTT
-	TRBD1	TRBV4-1	TRBJ2-7	CASSQFTGTGRNEQYF	TGCGCCAGCAGCCAATTTACCGGGACAGGAAGAAACGAGCAGTACTTC
many	-	TRBV20-1	TRBJ2-7	CSASPRADPNYEQYF	TGCAGTGCTAGCCCAAGGGCGGACCCTAACTACGAGCAGTACTTC
many	TRBD1	TRBV27	TRBJ1-2	CASRDRGSAIYGYTF	TGTGCCAGCAGGGACAGGGGGTCGGCAATCTATGGCTACACCTTC
many	-	TRBV20-1	TRBJ2-7	CSAPRAGETYEQYF	TGCAGTGCCCCCCGGGCAGGGGAAACCTACGAGCAGTACTTC
once	-	TRBV10-3	TRBJ2-1	CVSSLSPRVWNEQFF	TGTGTCAGCAGTCTCTCTCCTAGGGTGTGGAATGAGCAGTTCTTC
many	-	TRBV6-1	TRBJ1-6	CASSEVDRSNSPLHF	TGTGCCAGCAGTGAAGTCGACAGGAGTAATTCACCCCTCCACTTT
-	-	TRBV28	TRBJ1-5	CASSLGSPGQPQHF	TGTGCCAGCAGTTTAGGGTCCCCCGGTCAGCCCCAGCATTTT
-	-	TRBV20-1	TRBJ1-6	CSARDGGRDNSPLHF	TGCAGTGCTAGAGATGGGGGAAGGGATAATTCACCCCTCCACTTT
many	TRBD2	TRBV28	TRBJ2-3	CASCLAGVADTQYF	TGTGCCAGCTGCCTAGCGGGAGTCGCAGATACGCAGTATTTT
-	-	TRBV20-1	TRBJ2-6	CSAPQPASGANVLTF	TGCAGTGCTCCGCAGCCCGCGTCTGGGGCCAACGTCCTGACTTTC
many	-	TRBV29-1	TRBJ2-1	CSVDSRGGSVNEQFF	TGCAGCGTTGACTCAAGGGGCGGTTCCGTCAATGAGCAGTTCTTC
-	-	TRBV6-2/TRBV6-3	TRBJ1-5	CASSYSGGSNQPQRF	TGTGCCAGCAGTTACTCTGGCGGTAGCAATCAGCCCCAGCGTTTT
few	-	TRBV28	TRBJ2-1	CASSLSRLSYEQFF	TGTGCCAGCAGTTTATCCAGATTATCATATGAGCAGTTCTTC
many	-	TRBV20-1	TRBJ2-7	CSARANLDEQYF	TGCAGTGCTAGAGCCAATCTAGACGAGCAGTACTTC
-	-	TRBV20-1	TRBJ2-1	CSASPRGRSYNEQFF	TGCAGTGCTAGCCCGAGGGGCAGGTCTTACAATGAGCAGTTCTTC
-	-	TRBV27	TRBJ1-1	CASTRDAMNTEAFF	TGTGCCAGCACCCGGGACGCTATGAACACTGAAGCTTTCTTT
few	-	TRBV20-1	TRBJ1-6	CSASHPPPTVLSSPLHF	TGCAGTGCTAGCCACCCCCCTCCGACGGTCCTGAGTTCACCCCTCCACTTT
few	TRBD1	TRBV12-3/TRBV12-4	TRBJ1-5	CASRATGVEPQHF	TGTGCCAGCAGAGCTACAGGGGTCGAGCCCCAGCATTTT
once	TRBD2	TRBV10-3	TRBJ2-1	CAISRISTSGRGNEQFF	TGTGCCATCAGTCGAATTTCGACTAGCGGGAGGGGCAATGAGCAGTTCTTC
few	TRBD1	TRBV20-1	TRBJ2-1	CSAKGGPAAGQGVLNEQFF	TGCAGTGCTAAAGGGGGTCCTGCTGCGGGACAGGGGGTCTTGAATGAGCAGTTCTTC
many	TRBD1	TRBV3-1	TRBJ2-1	CASSQRGQRFNEQFF	TGTGCCAGCAGCCAAAGGGGGCAGCGCTTCAATGAGCAGTTCTTC
many	-	TRBV5-1	TRBJ2-3	CASSPVFAGSDTQYF	TGCGCCAGCAGCCCCGTTTTCGCAGGGTCAGATACGCAGTATTTT
many	-	TRBV12-3/TRBV12-4	TRBJ2-3	CASREGADTQYF	TGTGCCAGCAGAGAGGGGGCAGATACGCAGTATTTT
few	-	TRBV6-1	TRBJ2-7	CASSRTETGVLEQYF	TGTGCCAGCAGCCGCACCGAGACAGGAGTTCTCGAGCAGTACTTC